One and the same sample provided the 5 T cell receptor beta chains below, sequenced in a study of cytomegalovirus exposure and HLA in healthy donors listed by TCRdb under 2017. The protocol used for the library was the immunoSEQ multiplex PCR assay. This is the immuneACCESS table as TCRdb keeps it, with only in-frame sequences that have V and J called. A part of the clones is gone; compared with another copy, unresolved V genes explain less than half, and the rest is unexplained. For this sample the table gives roughly 120,000 clones, of which around 94% were detected only once. The ten largest clones capture 1% to 1.5% of the sample. Sequenced input: PBMCs. The source is a woman aged 18-30 years in good health and CMV-seronegative.

The chain combines TRBV5-1 with TRBJ2-6; 14 bases agree with TRBD2. J gave up 4 bases and V 4 bases, and 10 bases lay outside the gene matches. Germline V CDR1 and CDR2: SGHRS, YFSETQ. This CDR3 has 19 amino acids. CDR3 sequence: CASSLGTSGRRGGANVLTF. CDR3 nucleotide sequence: TGCGCCAGCAGCCTGGGGACTAGCGGGAGACGAGGAGGGGCCAACGTCCTGACTTTC. The complete variable domain, with remaining parts taken from reference TRBV5-1 and TRBJ2-6, reads KAGVTQTPRYLIKTRGQQVTLSCSPISGHRSVSWYQQTPGQGLQFLFEYFSETQRNKGNFPGRFSGRQFSNSRSEMNVSTLELGDSALYLCASSLGTSGRRGGANVLTFGAGSRLTVL.

V usage is TRBV10-3 and J usage is TRBJ1-2; D not resolved. Trimming removed 11 bases at V and 0 bases at J, with 7 bases between. This CDR3 region has 11 residues. Germline loops: CDR1 ENHRY, CDR2 SYGVKD. The DNA of the CDR3 is TGTGCCGTCCAGGCTAACTATGGCTACACCTTC. Translation gives CAVQANYGYTF.

The chain carries TRBV29-1 and TRBJ1-1; 8 positions match TRBD1. The CDR3 runs to 11 residues. Germline loops: CDR1 SQVTM, CDR2 ANQGSEA. V lost 6 bases to trimming and J lost 7 bases; unmatched junction nucleotides: 4. DNA for the CDR3: TGCAGCGTCGTACAGGGGGTTGAAGCTTTCTTT. It encodes CSVVQGVEAFF.

The rearrangement links TRBV6-6 to TRBJ1-1; 8 nucleotides align to TRBD1. V trimming: 3 bases; J trimming: 6 bases; junction bases outside the gene matches: 12. CDR3 length: 16 amino acids. Per germline, CDR1 MNHNY and CDR2 SVGAGI (reference sequence). CDR3 loop: CASSYPSAGGEPEAFF. CDR3 sequence (DNA): TGTGCCAGCAGTTATCCTTCGGCAGGGGGCGAACCTGAAGCTTTCTTT.

The J gene is TRBJ2-1, the V gene TRBV10-2; 7 bases map to TRBD1. This CDR3 spans 17 amino acids. The V segment lost 3 bases and the J segment 8 bases; nucleotides outside the gene matches: 16. CDR1 is WSHSY and CDR2 is SAAADI in the germline V gene. The CDR3 DNA reads as TGCGCCAGCAGTGATACACCAGCAGGGGGATCATTTGATGAGCAGTTCTTC. Translation gives CASSDTPAGGSFDEQFF.